This TCR beta chain stems from a study of spatial heterogeneity in lung cancer. A distinct unique molecular identifier was carried by each TCR cDNA molecule. TCRdb reanalysed the 5' RACE reads using MiXCR and keeps one entry per CDR3 protein. The sample gives some 44,000 distinct CDR3 sequences, about 13% of which show up once; around 54% is in the top ten. Germline assignment: CDR1 LNHDA and CDR2 SQIVND (reference sequence). Trimming shortened V by 10 bases and J by 3 bases, and 13 bases separated the two germline ends. The CDR3 runs to 13 residues. Noted time point: sample taken at primary tumor resection. A total of around 72 untreated early-stage non-small cell lung cancer patients served as donors. Whole RNA, which was extracted from tumor, nontumor lung tissue or frozen PBMC, was sequenced without any cell sorting.

This chain joins TRBV19 and TRBJ1-5; no firm D call. The source is a male donor with early-stage non-small cell lung cancer. The sample was PBMCs, taken at surgery. This chain's CDR3 is CATALRYNQPQHF. The CDR3 bases are TGTGCCACCGCCTTACGGTACAATCAGCCCCAGCATTTT.